A selection of T cell receptor beta chains follows, all from one sample in a study of neurological immune-mediated disorders. TCRdb reprocessed the 5' RACE reads via MiXCR and lists one record per CDR3 protein. This table has 65,000 to 75,000 distinct CDR3 sequences, 4.8% appearing once. Sequences were obtained from PBMCs. Receptor source: a woman in her 70s with multiple sclerosis. The CDR3 runs from the conserved cysteine through the conserved F or W. The D gene is left open where the match is weak. The size of a clone is reported for some rows only, either as once, few or many, or as a class for expanded clones.

TRBD1	TRBV6-5	TRBJ1-6	.	CASSYGTGVDNSPLHF	TGTGCCAGCAGTTACGGGACAGGGGTGGATAATTCACCCCTACACTTT
TRBD1	TRBV5-1	TRBJ1-1	many	CASSSPGQGTEAFF	TGCGCCAGCAGCTCACCGGGACAGGGGACTGAAGCTTTCTTT
TRBD1	TRBV20-1	TRBJ2-6	many	CSARTTGGRTHSGANVLTF	TGCAGTGCTAGGACCACAGGGGGACGAACCCACTCTGGGGCCAACGTCCTGACTTTC
TRBD2	TRBV12-3/TRBV12-4	TRBJ2-3	many	CASSRGTSGSTDTQYF	TGTGCCAGCAGCCGCGGGACTAGCGGAAGCACAGATACGCAGTATTTT
TRBD2	TRBV29-1	TRBJ2-7	.	CSVLSGVTYEQYF	TGCAGCGTTCTTAGCGGGGTAACCTACGAGCAGTACTTC
.	TRBV20-1	TRBJ1-2	many	CSARSTGSGYTF	TGCAGTGCTAGGTCCACGGGATCCGGCTACACCTTC
.	TRBV6-2/TRBV6-3	TRBJ1-1	many	CASRPAGFGSNTEAFF	TGTGCCAGCAGACCGGCAGGGTTTGGTTCGAACACTGAAGCTTTCTTT
.	TRBV5-1	TRBJ2-6	many	CASSLGVSGANVLTF	TGCGCCAGCAGCTTGGGCGTCTCTGGGGCCAACGTCCTGACTTTC
TRBD2	TRBV6-1	TRBJ2-1	many	CASSSGTSGSGEQFF	TGTGCCAGCAGTTCCGGGACTAGCGGGAGTGGTGAGCAGTTCTTC
TRBD2	TRBV20-1	TRBJ2-3	many	CSAIEREQDTLTQYF	TGCAGTGCTATAGAGCGGGAGCAGGACACACTTACGCAGTATTTT
TRBD1	TRBV15	TRBJ1-6	many	CATSSPDRGQGSPLHF	TGTGCCACCAGCAGCCCAGACAGGGGGCAGGGTTCACCCCTCCACTTT
TRBD1	TRBV5-1	TRBJ2-1	many	CASSPDRGDNEQFF	TGCGCCAGCAGCCCCGACAGGGGGGACAATGAGCAGTTCTTC
.	TRBV12-3/TRBV12-4	TRBJ1-2	many	CASSSTLYGYTF	TGTGCCAGCAGTTCTACTCTCTATGGCTACACCTTC
.	TRBV5-1	TRBJ1-1	many	CASSTTGNTEAFF	TGCGCCAGCAGCACGACAGGAAACACTGAAGCTTTCTTT
.	TRBV9	TRBJ2-2	many	CASSAKHSAPGELFF	TGTGCCAGCAGCGCAAAGCATAGCGCTCCCGGGGAGCTGTTTTTT
.	TRBV6-1	TRBJ2-1	.	CASSVERYNEQFF	TGTGCCAGCAGTGTGGAGCGATACAATGAGCAGTTCTTC
.	TRBV21-1	TRBJ2-7	many	CASSNRLSGSYEQYF	TGTGCCAGCAGCAACCGACTGAGCGGTTCCTACGAGCAGTACTTC
.	TRBV13	TRBJ2-7	many	CASSYLVSTAEQYF	TGTGCCAGCAGCTACCTAGTATCAACCGCCGAGCAGTACTTC
TRBD1	TRBV12-3/TRBV12-4	TRBJ1-1	.	CASSLGTGWTEAFF	TGTGCCAGCAGTCTAGGGACAGGATGGACTGAAGCTTTCTTT
.	TRBV12-3/TRBV12-4	TRBJ1-5	many	CASSYGNQPQHF	TGTGCCAGCAGTTATGGCAATCAGCCCCAGCATTTT
.	TRBV12-3/TRBV12-4	TRBJ2-1	many	CASSRASWNEQFF	TGTGCCAGCAGTCGGGCGTCTTGGAATGAGCAGTTCTTC
.	TRBV7-2	TRBJ1-2	many	CASSLNLNYGYTF	TGTGCCAGCAGCTTAAACCTTAACTATGGCTACACCTTC
TRBD1	TRBV7-3	TRBJ1-2	many	CASSFGQGRGYTF	TGTGCCAGCAGCTTCGGACAGGGGAGGGGCTACACCTTC
.	TRBV5-6	TRBJ2-2	many	CASSLFRGPSPDGELFF	TGTGCCAGCAGCTTATTCCGGGGACCCTCACCGGACGGGGAGCTGTTTTTT
.	TRBV20-1	TRBJ1-1	many	CSATEGNTEAFF	TGCAGTGCAACGGAGGGGAACACTGAAGCTTTCTTT
TRBD2	TRBV7-9	TRBJ2-1	many	CASSLLLAGVGNEQFF	TGTGCCAGCAGCCTCCTCCTAGCGGGAGTAGGCAATGAGCAGTTCTTC
.	TRBV3-1	TRBJ2-7	many	CASSQAAVYEQYF	TGTGCCAGCAGCCAAGCAGCGGTGTACGAGCAGTACTTC
.	TRBV5-1	TRBJ2-1	many	CASSTGPYNEQFF	TGCGCCAGCAGCACTGGACCCTACAATGAGCAGTTCTTC
.	TRBV7-7	TRBJ2-3	many	CASSLKLAEWNTQYF	TGTGCCAGCAGCTTAAAGTTGGCGGAGTGGAATACGCAGTATTTT
TRBD1	TRBV2	TRBJ2-7	.	CASSRGPGQGYEQYF	TGTGCCAGCAGTAGGGGACCGGGACAGGGTTACGAGCAGTACTTC
TRBD1	TRBV7-3	TRBJ2-1	.	CANSSGTGGDEQFF	TGTGCCAACAGCTCCGGGACAGGGGGCGATGAGCAGTTCTTC
.	TRBV14	TRBJ2-1	many	CASSQVGVIRNEQFF	TGTGCCAGCAGCCAAGTCGGGGTAATCCGCAATGAGCAGTTCTTC
TRBD2	TRBV4-2	TRBJ2-1	.	CASSQGRGTSGSRTEQFF	TGTGCCAGCAGCCAAGGAAGGGGTACTAGCGGGAGTCGTACTGAGCAGTTCTTC
.	TRBV2	TRBJ1-5	once	CASSGPRAQHF	TGTGCCAGCAGCGGGCCGCGGGCCCAGCATTTT
.	TRBV18	TRBJ2-7	.	CASSPGRNTYEQYF	TGTGCCAGCTCACCAGGACGGAATACCTACGAGCAGTACTTC
.	TRBV20-1	TRBJ1-6	.	CSARRPGVSNSPLHF	TGCAGTGCTAGGCGCCCCGGGGTTTCTAATTCACCCCTCCACTTT
TRBD2	TRBV27	TRBJ2-7	many	CASKGLGTYEQYF	TGTGCCAGCAAAGGACTAGGGACCTACGAGCAGTACTTC
TRBD1	TRBV6-5	TRBJ2-7	many	CASSYSETGAYEQYF	TGTGCCAGCAGTTACTCAGAGACAGGGGCCTACGAGCAGTACTTC
.	TRBV29-1	TRBJ2-7	many	CSVESGMSYEQYF	TGCAGCGTTGAGTCAGGGATGTCCTACGAGCAGTACTTC
TRBD2	TRBV12-3/TRBV12-4	TRBJ2-1	few	CASSRPGLAGNEQFF	TGTGCCAGCAGTCGCCCCGGACTAGCGGGAAATGAGCAGTTCTTC
TRBD2	TRBV6-5	TRBJ2-1	many	CASSSTAGGYNEQFF	TGTGCCAGCAGCTCGACGGCGGGAGGCTACAATGAGCAGTTCTTC
.	TRBV20-1	TRBJ1-4	many	CSARRRLATNEKLFF	TGCAGTGCTAGAAGGCGGCTTGCAACTAATGAAAAACTGTTTTTT
TRBD1	TRBV7-9	TRBJ1-5	many	CASSLQGGQGGQPQHF	TGTGCCAGCAGCTTACAGGGGGGACAGGGAGGTCAGCCCCAGCATTTT
.	TRBV20-1	TRBJ2-2	many	CSAKKGVVTGELFF	TGCAGTGCTAAGAAAGGAGTGGTCACCGGGGAGCTGTTTTTT
.	TRBV2	TRBJ2-7	many	CASRLGLVEQYF	TGTGCCAGCAGACTGGGACTTGTAGAGCAGTACTTC
.	TRBV29-1	TRBJ2-2	many	CSVDRPGTGELFF	TGCAGCGTTGATAGACCCGGGACCGGGGAGCTGTTTTTT
.	TRBV3-1	TRBJ1-1	few	CASSLPGTKNTEAFF	TGTGCCAGCAGCCTCCCAGGCACCAAGAACACTGAAGCTTTCTTT
TRBD1	TRBV18	TRBJ2-6	many	CASSPPGTGSGANVLTF	TGTGCCAGCTCACCTCCCGGGACAGGGTCTGGGGCCAACGTCCTGACTTTC
.	TRBV20-1	TRBJ1-2	many	CSARDSGTIFPF	TGCAGTGCTAGAGATTCCGGGACAATTTTCCCCTTC
TRBD1	TRBV9	TRBJ1-2	many	CASSARQGGRGYTF	TGTGCCAGCAGCGCGCGACAGGGTGGGAGAGGCTACACCTTC
.	TRBV12-3/TRBV12-4	TRBJ2-1	many	CASSFTSGSNEQFF	TGTGCCAGCAGTTTTACGAGCGGAAGTAATGAGCAGTTCTTC
TRBD1	TRBV27	TRBJ1-4	.	CASSNQQGLAVSGKLFF	TGTGCCAGCAGCAACCAACAGGGGTTGGCCGTTTCCGGAAAACTGTTTTTT
TRBD2	TRBV12-3/TRBV12-4	TRBJ2-1	many	CASSSSGDEQFF	TGTGCCAGCAGTTCCAGCGGGGATGAGCAGTTCTTC
TRBD2	TRBV12-3/TRBV12-4	TRBJ2-5	many	CASSSVAGVGETQYF	TGTGCCAGCAGTTCCGTCGCGGGAGTGGGGGAGACCCAGTACTTC
.	TRBV29-1	TRBJ1-1	many	CSVGTEAFF	TGCAGCGTTGGGACTGAAGCTTTCTTT
TRBD2	TRBV9	TRBJ2-1	few	CASSPLGSGGRNEQFF	TGTGCCAGCAGCCCTCTCGGGTCGGGAGGGCGGAATGAGCAGTTCTTC